This TCR beta chain derives from a study of identical twins. Points from the study as a whole: Insertions were reduced in abundant cord blood beta clonotypes but not in memory repertoires. The models gave estimates that fell short of the out-of-frame TCR alpha sharing seen in monozygotic twins.

The CDR3 spans 16 residues. Germline loops: CDR1 DFQATT, CDR2 SNEGSKA (reference sequence). Trimming at V came to 0 bases and at J to 2 bases, leaving 6 bases not matched to a gene. Every one of the donors was a healthy Caucasian. This clonotype has a handful of counts. Its matching antigen is unknown. A universal primer site came from template switching; cDNA carried unique molecular identifiers. TCRdb reprocessed the 5' RACE reads with MiXCR, giving one entry per CDR3 protein. The sample holds about 700,000 distinct CDR3 sequences, 8.5% to 9.5% seen once. The same data also contributed to another study, on yellow fever vaccine responses in identical twins.

The sequenced sample consisted of PBMCs. This sequence was found in a woman aged 18-29 years in good health. The chain carries TRBV20-1 and TRBJ2-7; 11 bases match TRBD2. CDR3 residues: CSARDRGTSGAYEQYF. CDR3 nucleotides: TGCAGTGCTAGAGATCGAGGGACTAGCGGTGCCTACGAGCAGTACTTC.